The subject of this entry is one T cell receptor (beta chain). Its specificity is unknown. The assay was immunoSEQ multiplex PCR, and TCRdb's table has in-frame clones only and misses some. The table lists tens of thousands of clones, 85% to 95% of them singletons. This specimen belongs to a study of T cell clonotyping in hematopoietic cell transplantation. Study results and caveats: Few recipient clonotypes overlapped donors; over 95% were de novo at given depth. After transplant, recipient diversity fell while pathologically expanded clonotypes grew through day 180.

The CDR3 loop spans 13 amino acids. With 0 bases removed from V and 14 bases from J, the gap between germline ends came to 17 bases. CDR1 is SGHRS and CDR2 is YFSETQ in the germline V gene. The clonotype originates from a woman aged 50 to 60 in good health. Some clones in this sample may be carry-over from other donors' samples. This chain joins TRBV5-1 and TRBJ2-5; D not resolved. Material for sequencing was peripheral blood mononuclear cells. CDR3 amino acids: CASSLAVFTPSYF. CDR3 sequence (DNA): TGCGCCAGCAGCTTGGCAGTATTTACTCCCTCCTACTTC.